This section outlines one T cell receptor (beta chain) sequence together with its context. Repertoires were generated with immunoSEQ multiplex PCR, while TCRdb's copy carries only in-frame clones and drops some. The repertoire holds 300,000 to 450,000 clones, 88% seen once, with 0.85% to 1.3% in the top ten. This specimen belongs to a study of blood T cell repertoires in COVID-19. Cohorts were determined from participant-reported clinical history. Trimming took off 0 bases at V and 6 bases at J, with 15 bases between the two ends. This CDR3 is 15 amino acids long. CDR1 is LGHDT, CDR2 YNNKEL, per germline (reference sequence).

The clonotype comes from a woman aged 25 to 39 who had been exposed to COVID-19. Sequencing used PBMCs or T cells enriched from blood (not recorded which). The V gene is TRBV3-1 (or the pseudogene TRBV3-2), the J gene TRBJ2-7; weak D call: TRBD2 (6 bases). The CDR3 DNA sequence: TGTGCCAGCAGCCAAGATGGGGACTGGTGGAGCGAGCAGTACTTC. It encodes CASSQDGDWWSEQYF.